This T cell receptor (beta chain) was captured in a study of resident and recirculating memory T cells in vitiligo. Whole-study results and caveats: Sequences differed between biopsy sites and patients, suggesting private specificity. No unique dominant TCR clone was found in vitiligo lesions.

Assay used: immunoSEQ multiplex PCR; TCRdb lists only in-frame clones, some missing. The table lists tens of thousands of clones, approximately 90% of them singletons. As to this clone: Its specificity is not known.

The ends lost 4 bases at V and 6 bases at J; junction bases unmatched: 27. The germline V gene has CDR1 MDHEN and CDR2 SYDVKM. The CDR3 has 23 amino acids. This sequence joins TRBV28 and TRBJ2-2; the match to TRBD1 covers 12 bases. The sample was blood. This receptor was identified in a male donor with vitiligo. CDR3 nucleotides: TGTGCCAGCAGTTCCTCCCGGGACAGGGGGCTAGCGGGAACCCCGGTTAGGGCCGGGGAGCTGTTTTTT. This sequence encodes CASSSSRDRGLAGTPVRAGELFF.